The present TCR beta chain was sequenced within a study of identical twins. J was trimmed by 4 bases and V by 0 bases; bases with no gene match: 7. Germline assignment: CDR1 SGHAT and CDR2 FQNNGV. The CDR3 loop spans 16 amino acids. Every sampled donor was Caucasian and healthy. This clonotype came up a few times. Unique molecular identifiers were present on the cDNA, which also gained a universal primer site by template switching. TCRdb itself ran the 5' RACE reads through MiXCR, one entry per CDR3 protein. The sample includes some 250,000 distinct CDR3 sequences, about 13% of them seen just once. These same records also appear under a second study, on yellow fever vaccine responses in identical twins.

What was sequenced was memory (CD45RO+) T cells sorted from blood. The sequence came from a woman younger than 35 in good health. V is TRBV11-2 and J is TRBJ2-3; TRBD1 aligns across 7 bases. The CDR3 DNA is TGTGCCAGCAGCTTAGACCCCGCCAGGGGGTCAGATACGCAGTATTTT. Amino acids: CASSLDPARGSDTQYF.